This T cell receptor beta chain is from a study of shared clonotypes between healthy human individuals. On the study more broadly: The plates for each donor numbered three CD4 naive, three CD4 memory, two CD8 naive and one CD8 memory.

Repertoires were generated with immunoSEQ multiplex PCR, while TCRdb's copy carries only in-frame clones and drops some. The sample holds around 1.1 million clones, around three quarters seen once. With regard to this clone: Its target is not known.

Study-wide results and limits: Of the naive CD4 clonotypes, roughly 5% were shared across a handful of donors. Compared with memory subsets, naive subsets generally had larger estimated richness.

Germline lookup yields CDR1 MDHEN and CDR2 SYDVKM. The V and J ends lost 6 bases and 4 bases respectively, with 13 bases between them. The CDR3 has 13 amino acids. The split of CD4+ cells yielded CD45RA+ naive and CD45RA-negative memory subsets. The source is a young man in good health. Some clones in this sample may be carry-over from other donors' samples. V gene TRBV28 combines with J gene TRBJ2-7, with D uncertain. The sequencing input was memory CD4+ T cells from PBMCs. Specified subset: CD45RA-negative fraction. The CDR3 region is CASRTSGRYEQYF. The CDR3 DNA reads TGTGCCAGCAGGACATCCGGTCGATACGAGCAGTACTTC.